A single sample is the source of the 8 T cell receptor beta chains below, sequenced in a study of blood T cell repertoires in COVID-19. The assay was immunoSEQ multiplex PCR, and TCRdb's table has in-frame clones only and misses some. The sample records 220,000 or so clones, around 83% being singletons. Sequencing was performed on peripheral blood. These receptors all stem from a woman between 50 and 59 years old with COVID-19, enrolled during active disease.

The CDR3 DNA is TGCGCCAGCCTTAATGAGCAGTTCTTC. Residues: CASLNEQFF. This chain connects TRBV23-1 to TRBJ2-1; D is unresolved. TRBV23-1 carries the ORF label, with uncertain function. V was trimmed by 8 bases and J by 7 bases, leaving 3 bases between them. The CDR3 sequence is 9 residues long.

The chain carries TRBV2 and TRBJ2-2; D gene ambiguous. The germline CDR1 and CDR2 sequences are SNHLY and FYNNEI. V lost 10 bases, J lost 1 base, and 10 bases lay in between. CDR3 size: 13 residues. The CDR3 nucleotides read TGTGCCACCTCGATACTGAACACCGGGGAGCTGTTTTTT. Its translation is CATSILNTGELFF.

The rearrangement uses TRBV9 and TRBJ2-2; TRBD2 matches 8 bases. The germline V gene encodes CDR1 SGDLS and CDR2 YYNGEE. The ends lost 7 bases at V and 6 bases at J; junction bases unmatched: 8. The length of the CDR3 is 14 residues. CDR3 protein: CASGSGGRAGELFF. The CDR3 DNA reads as TGTGCCAGCGGCAGCGGGGGTAGGGCCGGGGAGCTGTTTTTT. The whole variable domain, remainder taken from reference TRBV9 and TRBJ2-2, is DSGVTQTPKHLITATGQRVTLRCSPRSGDLSVYWYQQSLDQGLQFLIQYYNGEERAKGNILERFSAQQFPDLHSELNLSSLELGDSALYFCASGSGGRAGELFFGEGSRLTVL.

The chain combines TRBV11-2 with TRBJ2-2; a possible D gene is TRBD2 (5 bases). The CDR3 runs 17 residues. The V end was cut by 5 bases, the J end by 0 bases, with 16 bases between. The germline V gene encodes CDR1 SGHAT and CDR2 FQNNGV. This CDR3 reads CASSRGGRASNTGELFF. CDR3 sequence (DNA): TGTGCCAGCAGCCGAGGCGGGCGAGCGTCGAACACCGGGGAGCTGTTTTTT.

The V gene is TRBV4-1, the J gene TRBJ2-5; a possible D gene is TRBD2 (6 bases). Deletions cut 1 base from V and 5 bases from J, with 20 bases between. This CDR3 comprises 17 residues. Germline V gene data show CDR1 as MGHRA and CDR2 as YSYEKL. The DNA of the CDR3 is TGCGCCAGCAGCCAAGCCATCCTAGCGAGTGATGGGGAGACCCAGTACTTC. Its protein is CASSQAILASDGETQYF.

This clone was recorded at least ten times. This chain joins TRBV9 and TRBJ2-2, with TRBD2 matching 11 bases. V was clipped by 3 bases and J by 6 bases; unmatched bases: 10. The CDR3 extends over 17 amino acids. Germline values: CDR1 SGDLS, CDR2 YYNGEE. CDR3 loop: CASSADIAGGLSGELFF. The DNA for the CDR3 is TGTGCCAGCAGCGCCGATATAGCGGGGGGGCTATCCGGGGAGCTGTTTTTT.

This chain joins TRBV9 and TRBJ1-5; D perhaps matches TRBD1 (6 bases). In germline, CDR1 is SGDLS, CDR2 YYNGEE. V was cut by 0 bases and J by 0 bases, with 31 bases left in between. The CDR3 consists of 23 residues. For the CDR3, the DNA is TGTGCCAGCAGCGTAGTTCGGGGAGTATCCCGGAGTAGGGGGAGTTATAGCAATCAGCCCCAGCATTTT. It specifies CASSVVRGVSRSRGSYSNQPQHF.

The chain uses TRBV15 and TRBJ2-7, with D tentatively TRBD2 (5 bases). V was shortened by 8 bases and J by 7 bases, with 18 bases between the two germline ends. The CDR3 has 13 amino acids. Germline V gene sequence: CDR1 LNHNV, CDR2 YYDKDF (reference sequence). In nucleotides, the CDR3 is TGTGCCACCGCCCTGCTCCTAACGGGGGAGCAGTACTTC. The encoded protein is CATALLLTGEQYF.